Listed below are T cell receptor beta chains from one sample, sequenced in a study of T cell repertoires in cytomegalovirus infection. TCRdb itself ran the reads through MiXCR, one entry per CDR3 protein. The sample carries fewer than 950,000 distinct CDR3 sequences, approximately 29% recorded once. No antigen is known for these receptors. The starting material was cultured CD8+ T cells from PBMCs, obtained from culture after CMV antigen stimulation. Receptors originate from a human donor in good health (CMV status not recorded). Some clones in this sample may be carry-over from other donors' samples. CDR3s include the opening cysteine and the closing phenylalanine or tryptophan. Each record gives: D gene, clone size, J gene, V gene, CDR3 protein, CDR3 DNA. D genes are given only for firm matches. Size tells how often a clone was seen (once, few, many) or the class of an expanded clone, and some rows leave it out.

>TRBD1|NA|TRBJ2-1|TRBV29-1
CSATGASYNEQFF
TGCAGCGCCACAGGGGCCTCCTACAATGAGCAGTTCTTC
>NA|once|TRBJ2-1|TRBV27
CASSLSAGSIPNNEQFF
TGTGCCAGCAGTTTAAGCGCGGGGAGTATTCCGAACAATGAGCAGTTCTTC
>NA|NA|TRBJ1-4|TRBV6-5
CASSQQGYNEKLFF
TGTGCCAGCAGCCAACAGGGATATAATGAAAAACTGTTTTTT
>NA|NA|TRBJ1-2|TRBV29-1
CSARDFYGYTF
TGCAGCGCGCGAGACTTCTATGGCTACACCTTC
>NA|NA|TRBJ2-2|TRBV7-3
CASSLNPPGELFF
TGTGCCAGCAGCTTAAATCCGCCCGGGGAGCTGTTTTTT
>TRBD1|few|TRBJ2-4|TRBV6-5
CASSLGQGFAKNIQYF
TGTGCCAGCAGCCTGGGACAGGGGTTCGCCAAAAACATTCAGTACTTC
>NA|NA|TRBJ1-2|TRBV7-9
CASSSTGAGYTF
TGTGCCAGCAGCTCGACGGGCGCCGGCTACACCTTC
>TRBD1|NA|TRBJ2-7|TRBV7-9
CASSPEGGKGSYEQYF
TGTGCCAGCAGCCCAGAAGGGGGCAAGGGCTCCTACGAGCAGTACTTC
>NA|few|TRBJ1-5|TRBV27
CASSSGFRQPQHF
TGTGCCAGCAGTTCAGGGTTTAGGCAGCCCCAGCATTTT
>NA|NA|TRBJ1-2|TRBV12-3/TRBV12-4
CASRPTTGYYGYTF
TGTGCCAGCAGGCCGACGACGGGGTACTATGGCTACACCTTC